Many counts were recorded for the clone carrying this T cell receptor beta chain. No antigen is known for it. This sample is part of a study of Graves' ophthalmopathy and Graves' hyperthyroidism. Study context: Samples of peripheral blood were obtained at initial diagnosis, prior to treatment of any kind.

Beta-chain TCR CDR3 regions were amplified from RNA transcripts. HTBI-primed RT-PCR formed the first round, and a multiplex PCR formed the second. TCRdb redid the calling of the multiplex PCR reads with MiXCR, one entry per CDR3 protein. This sample has approximately 500,000 distinct CDR3 sequences, with roughly 14% found just once. General study findings and limits: Blood samples also showed most expanded thyroid clonotypes exceeding 0.001 frequency. The model's ophthalmopathy progression predictions had less than 71% sensitivity and about 72% specificity.

V shed 5 bases and J shed 6 bases, with 4 bases lying between them. The CDR3 is 10 residues long. The germline V gene encodes CDR1 MDHEN and CDR2 SYDVKM. Sequenced sample: blood. The sequence was obtained from a woman aged 30 to 39 with Graves' ophthalmopathy. This chain connects TRBV28 to TRBJ1-2; D unresolved. The CDR3 here is CASSSDGYTF. For the CDR3, the DNA is TGTGCCAGCAGTAGTGATGGCTACACCTTC.